This is a list of T cell receptor beta chains from one sample in a study of blood T cell repertoires in COVID-19. Only in-frame clones appear in the TCRdb table, and some are missing; sequencing was by immunoSEQ multiplex PCR. The table records some 80,000 clones, around nine tenths of them present only once. Source material: peripheral blood. The receptors here all came from a human donor in a cohort sampled during active COVID-19. The CDR3 runs from the conserved cysteine through the conserved F or W. D genes are given only for firm matches. The listing skips clone size in some rows; elsewhere it reads once, few, many or a size class.

d_gene,abundance,j_gene,v_gene,CDR3aa,CDR3nt
NA,NA,TRBJ2-5,TRBV9,CASSVSWAQETQYF,TGTGCCAGCAGCGTATCTTGGGCCCAAGAGACCCAGTACTTC
TRBD1,NA,TRBJ1-1,TRBV29-1,CSARQGRGTEAFF,TGCAGCGCTCGACAGGGAAGGGGGACTGAAGCTTTCTTT
TRBD1,NA,TRBJ1-2,TRBV6-5,CASSYQGAINYGYTF,TGTGCCAGCAGTTACCAGGGGGCGATTAACTATGGCTACACCTTC
NA,NA,TRBJ1-1,TRBV6-6,CASSYSRETGKAFF,TGTGCCAGCAGTTACTCAAGGGAGACAGGTAAAGCTTTCTTT
TRBD2,NA,TRBJ2-7,TRBV12-3/TRBV12-4,CASSYSGIYEQYF,TGTGCCAGCAGTTACAGCGGGATCTACGAGCAGTACTTC
NA,NA,TRBJ2-7,TRBV5-4,CASSPKTGGLYEQYF,TGTGCCAGCAGCCCAAAAACGGGGGGCTTATACGAGCAGTACTTC
TRBD1,once,TRBJ2-5,TRBV19,CASSIGDREQETQYF,TGTGCCAGTAGTATCGGGGACAGGGAGCAAGAGACCCAGTACTTC
TRBD2,NA,TRBJ2-3,TRBV9,CASSVVGSGSSQDTQYF,TGTGCCAGCAGCGTAGTAGGTAGCGGGAGTTCTCAAGATACGCAGTATTTT
TRBD1,NA,TRBJ2-7,TRBV5-1,CASSQDRGLNYEQYF,TGCGCCAGCAGCCAAGACAGGGGCCTTAACTACGAGCAGTACTTC
NA,NA,TRBJ2-1,TRBV24-1,CATSDFLRDEQFF,TGTGCCACCAGTGATTTCTTGCGGGATGAGCAGTTCTTC
NA,NA,TRBJ1-1,TRBV10-2,CASSSYTANTEAFF,TGCGCCAGCAGTTCCTATACAGCGAACACTGAAGCTTTCTTT
NA,NA,TRBJ1-1,TRBV29-1,CSVTPGTEAFF,TGCAGCGTTACCCCGGGCACTGAAGCTTTCTTT
TRBD2,NA,TRBJ2-1,TRBV5-1,CASSRTSGSLNEQFF,TGCGCCAGCAGCCGGACTAGCGGGAGTTTGAATGAGCAGTTCTTC
TRBD1,NA,TRBJ2-7,TRBV5-5,CASSSPGTGSYEQYF,TGTGCCAGCAGCTCACCCGGGACAGGGTCCTACGAGCAGTACTTC
NA,NA,TRBJ2-6,TRBV4-1,CASSQVSKRASGANVLTF,TGCGCCAGCAGCCAAGTGAGTAAGAGGGCCTCTGGGGCCAACGTCCTGACTTTC
NA,NA,TRBJ2-3,TRBV28,CASSMASKDTQYF,TGTGCCAGCAGTATGGCTAGTAAAGATACGCAGTATTTT
TRBD1,NA,TRBJ1-5,TRBV5-1,CASSLETGANQPQHF,TGCGCCAGCAGCTTGGAAACAGGGGCAAATCAGCCCCAGCATTTT
NA,NA,TRBJ2-1,TRBV20-1,CSAYRGGEQFF,TGCAGTGCTTACAGGGGGGGTGAGCAGTTCTTC
NA,NA,TRBJ2-5,TRBV3-1/TRBV3-2,CASSPSEQETQYF,TGTGCCAGCAGCCCTAGCGAACAAGAGACCCAGTACTTC
NA,NA,TRBJ1-3,TRBV11-2,CASSPNSGNTIYF,TGTGCCAGCAGCCCCAACTCTGGAAACACCATATATTTT
NA,NA,TRBJ1-5,TRBV4-1,CASSQTYGVSTYSNQPQHF,TGCGCCAGCAGCCAAACCTACGGGGTCTCCACTTATAGCAATCAGCCCCAGCATTTT
NA,NA,TRBJ1-4,TRBV6-5,CASTRLFGGNEKLFF,TGTGCCAGCACCAGGCTATTTGGTGGTAATGAAAAACTGTTTTTT
TRBD2,NA,TRBJ2-1,TRBV3-1/TRBV3-2,CASSPFGGSNEQFF,TGTGCCAGCAGCCCCTTCGGGGGGAGCAATGAGCAGTTCTTC
NA,NA,TRBJ2-2,TRBV28,CASSFSQGDTGELFF,TGTGCCAGCAGTTTTAGCCAGGGTGACACCGGGGAGCTGTTTTTT
NA,NA,TRBJ1-2,TRBV6-5,CASSLDSYGYTF,TGTGCCAGCAGCCTAGACAGTTATGGCTACACCTTC
NA,few,TRBJ2-4,TRBV4-1,CASSRYDRQNIQYF,TGCGCCAGCAGCCGATACGACAGACAAAACATTCAGTACTTC
TRBD1,once,TRBJ2-7,TRBV5-1,CASSATGQASYEQYF,TGCGCCAGCAGCGCAACGGGACAGGCATCCTACGAGCAGTACTTC
NA,NA,TRBJ1-5,TRBV6-5,CASSLPQSNQPQHF,TGTGCCAGCAGTCTTCCACAAAGCAATCAGCCCCAGCATTTT
TRBD1,NA,TRBJ1-3,TRBV20-1,CSASRTGTGNTIYF,TGCAGTGCTAGTAGGACAGGAACTGGAAACACCATATATTTT
TRBD2,once,TRBJ2-7,TRBV5-4,CASSLAGTSGRKYEQYF,TGTGCCAGCAGCTTGGCTGGGACTAGCGGGAGGAAGTACGAGCAGTACTTC
NA,NA,TRBJ2-3,TRBV2,CASSERLPGSTDTQYF,TGTGCCAGCAGTGAACGATTGCCAGGGTCCACAGATACGCAGTATTTT
TRBD1,NA,TRBJ2-1,TRBV11-2,CASRRTGDNEQFF,TGTGCCAGCAGAAGAACAGGGGACAATGAGCAGTTCTTC
TRBD2,once,TRBJ2-2,TRBV6-2/TRBV6-3,CASSYGRGGRTGELFF,TGTGCCAGCAGTTATGGGAGGGGAGGTAGGACCGGGGAGCTGTTTTTT
NA,few,TRBJ2-7,TRBV27,CASSLTGLLYEQYF,TGTGCCAGCAGTCTCACGGGACTGCTCTACGAGCAGTACTTC
TRBD2,NA,TRBJ2-7,TRBV27,CASSSAGTVYEQYF,TGTGCCAGCAGTTCAGCGGGGACTGTCTACGAGCAGTACTTC
TRBD1,NA,TRBJ2-7,TRBV5-6,CASSGRGTGSSYEQYF,TGTGCCAGCAGCGGCCGGGGGACAGGCTCCTCCTACGAGCAGTACTTC
TRBD1,NA,TRBJ1-5,TRBV5-1,CASRETGNSNQPQHF,TGCGCCAGCAGGGAGACAGGGAATAGCAATCAGCCCCAGCATTTT
NA,NA,TRBJ2-1,TRBV7-2,CASSPGGPNNEQFF,TGTGCCAGCAGCCCGGGCGGGCCTAACAATGAGCAGTTCTTC
NA,NA,TRBJ2-7,TRBV18,CASSPEVGAVSYEQYF,TGTGCCAGCTCACCGGAGGTAGGAGCGGTCTCCTACGAGCAGTACTTC
NA,NA,TRBJ1-1,TRBV30,CAGVGGTEAFF,TGTGCCGGGGTAGGGGGCACTGAAGCTTTCTTT
NA,NA,TRBJ1-2,TRBV7-8,CASSSNTGEERGYTF,TGTGCCAGCAGCTCCAACACGGGAGAGGAGCGTGGCTACACCTTC